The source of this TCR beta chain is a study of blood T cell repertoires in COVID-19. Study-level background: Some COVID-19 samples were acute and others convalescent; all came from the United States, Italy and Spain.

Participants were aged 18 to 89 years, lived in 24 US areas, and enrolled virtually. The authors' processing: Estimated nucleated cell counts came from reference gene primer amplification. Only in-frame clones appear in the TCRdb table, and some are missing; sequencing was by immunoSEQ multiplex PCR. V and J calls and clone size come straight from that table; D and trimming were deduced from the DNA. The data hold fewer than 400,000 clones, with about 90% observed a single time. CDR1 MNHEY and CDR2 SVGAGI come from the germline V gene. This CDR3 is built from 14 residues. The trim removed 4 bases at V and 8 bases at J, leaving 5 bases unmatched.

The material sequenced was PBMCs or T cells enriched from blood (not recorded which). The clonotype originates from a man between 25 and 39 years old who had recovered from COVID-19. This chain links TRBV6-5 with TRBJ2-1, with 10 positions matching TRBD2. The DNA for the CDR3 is TGTGCCAGCAGTTCTACTAGCGGGGTTCATGAGCAGTTCTTC. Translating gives CASSSTSGVHEQFF.